The source of this TCR beta chain is a study of Ad26.COV2.S vaccination and SARS-CoV-2 variants. Treatment denoted: some 20 received Ad26.COV2.S at low or high dose, single or two shots; about 5 received placebo; per-sample allocation not given. Following the first vaccine or placebo injection, samples were taken on day 63. The study used a vaccine consisting of an Ad26 vector that expressed Wuhan-strain SARS-CoV-2 spike. Clones were read by immunoSEQ multiplex PCR, and TCRdb kept only the in-frame ones, dropping some. The sample has under 500,000 clones, 92% seen once. The TCR was taken from a person between 18 and 65 years old who received the Ad26.COV2.S COVID-19 vaccine or a placebo. This material consisted of peripheral blood, taken in a trial of Ad26.COV2.S vaccine versus placebo.

CDR3 loop: CASSLLGLQGNTEAFF. The CDR3 DNA follows: TGTGCCAGCAGCCTTTTGGGGCTGCAGGGGAACACTGAAGCTTTCTTT. The chain recombines TRBV5-4 with TRBJ1-1, with D possibly TRBD1 on 5 matching bases. The CDR3 has 16 amino acids. Germline values: CDR1 SGHNT, CDR2 YYREEE (reference sequence). Trimming cost V 4 bases and J 1 base, with 17 bases left between them.